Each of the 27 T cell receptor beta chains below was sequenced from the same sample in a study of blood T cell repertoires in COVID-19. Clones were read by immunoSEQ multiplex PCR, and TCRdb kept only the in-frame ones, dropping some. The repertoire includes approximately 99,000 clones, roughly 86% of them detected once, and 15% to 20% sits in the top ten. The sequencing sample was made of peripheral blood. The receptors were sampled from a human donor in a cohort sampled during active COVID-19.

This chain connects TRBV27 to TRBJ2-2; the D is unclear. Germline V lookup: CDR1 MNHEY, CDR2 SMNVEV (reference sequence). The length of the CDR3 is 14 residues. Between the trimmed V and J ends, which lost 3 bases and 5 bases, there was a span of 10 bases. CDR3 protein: CASSFRRLTGELFF. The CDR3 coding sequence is TGTGCCAGCAGTTTCCGCAGGCTGACCGGGGAGCTGTTTTTT.

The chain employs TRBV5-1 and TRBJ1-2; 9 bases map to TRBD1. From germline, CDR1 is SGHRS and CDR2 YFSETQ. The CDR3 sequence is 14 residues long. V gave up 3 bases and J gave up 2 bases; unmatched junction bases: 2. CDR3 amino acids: CASSWGQGNYGYTF. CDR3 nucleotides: TGCGCCAGCAGCTGGGGACAGGGAAACTATGGCTACACCTTC.

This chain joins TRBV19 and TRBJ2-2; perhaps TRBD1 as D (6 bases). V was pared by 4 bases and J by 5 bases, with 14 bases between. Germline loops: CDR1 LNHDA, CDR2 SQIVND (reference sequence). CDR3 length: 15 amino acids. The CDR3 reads CASSTGVGRTGELFF. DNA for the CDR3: TGTGCCAGTAGTACAGGGGTAGGACGAACCGGGGAGCTGTTTTTT.

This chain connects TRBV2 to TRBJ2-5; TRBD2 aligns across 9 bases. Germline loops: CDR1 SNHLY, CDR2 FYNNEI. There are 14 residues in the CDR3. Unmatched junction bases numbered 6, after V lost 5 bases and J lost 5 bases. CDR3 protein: CASSRLAAQETQYF. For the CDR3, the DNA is TGTGCCAGCAGTAGACTAGCGGCCCAGGAGACCCAGTACTTC.

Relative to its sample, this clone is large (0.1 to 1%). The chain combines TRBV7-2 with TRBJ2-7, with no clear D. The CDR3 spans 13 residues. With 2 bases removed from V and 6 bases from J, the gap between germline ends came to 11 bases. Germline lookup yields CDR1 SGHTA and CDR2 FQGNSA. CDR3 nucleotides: TGTGCCAGCAGCTTAATCGGAAGAGGCGAGCAGTACTTC. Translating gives CASSLIGRGEQYF.

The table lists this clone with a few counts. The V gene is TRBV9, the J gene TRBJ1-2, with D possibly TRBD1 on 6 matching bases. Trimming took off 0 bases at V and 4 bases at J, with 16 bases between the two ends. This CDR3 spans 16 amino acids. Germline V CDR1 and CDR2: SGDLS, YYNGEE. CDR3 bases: TGTGCCAGCAGCGTAGACGTCGCCAGGGGATCCTATGGCTACACCTTC. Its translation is CASSVDVARGSYGYTF.

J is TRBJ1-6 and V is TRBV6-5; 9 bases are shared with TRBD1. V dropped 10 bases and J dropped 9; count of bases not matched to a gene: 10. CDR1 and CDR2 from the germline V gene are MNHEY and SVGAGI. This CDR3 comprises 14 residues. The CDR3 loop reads CANGDRARSSPLHF. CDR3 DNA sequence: TGTGCCAACGGGGACAGGGCCAGGAGTTCACCCCTCCACTTT.

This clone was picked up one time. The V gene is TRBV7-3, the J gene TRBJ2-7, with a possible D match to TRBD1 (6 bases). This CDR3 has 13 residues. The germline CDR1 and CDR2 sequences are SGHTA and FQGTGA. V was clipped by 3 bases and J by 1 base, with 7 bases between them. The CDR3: CASSFDRSYEQYF. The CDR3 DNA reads TGTGCCAGCAGCTTTGACAGGTCCTACGAGCAGTACTTC.

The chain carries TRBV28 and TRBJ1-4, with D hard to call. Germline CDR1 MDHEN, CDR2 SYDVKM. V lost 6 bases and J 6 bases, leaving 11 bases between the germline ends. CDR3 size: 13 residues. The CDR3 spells CASRPAAYEKLFF. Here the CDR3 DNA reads TGTGCCAGCAGGCCGGCGGCTTATGAAAAACTGTTTTTT.

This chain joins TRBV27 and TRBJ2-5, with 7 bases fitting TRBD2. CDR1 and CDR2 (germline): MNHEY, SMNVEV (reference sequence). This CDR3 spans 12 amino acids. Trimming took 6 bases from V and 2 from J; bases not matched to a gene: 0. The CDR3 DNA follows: TGTGCCAGCAGGGGGGGGCAAGAGACCCAGTACTTC. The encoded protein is CASRGGQETQYF.

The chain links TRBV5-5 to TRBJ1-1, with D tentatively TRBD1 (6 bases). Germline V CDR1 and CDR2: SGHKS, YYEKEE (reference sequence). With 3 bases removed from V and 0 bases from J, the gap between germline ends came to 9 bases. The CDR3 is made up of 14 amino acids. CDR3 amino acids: CASSWRTVNTEAFF. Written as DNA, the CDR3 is TGTGCCAGCAGCTGGCGGACAGTGAACACTGAAGCTTTCTTT. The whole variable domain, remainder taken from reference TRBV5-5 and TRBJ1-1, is DAGVTQSPTHLIKTRGQQVTLRCSPISGHKSVSWYQQVLGQGPQFIFQYYEKEERGRGNFPDRFSARQFPNYSSELNVNALLLGDSALYLCASSWRTVNTEAFFGQGTRLTVV.

DNA of the CDR3: TGTGCCAGTAGTATAGATCCGGGAGATACGCAGTATTTT. Residues: CASSIDPGDTQYF. The J gene is TRBJ2-3, the V gene TRBV19; D not certain. Trimming cost V 0 bases and J 5 bases, with 6 bases left between them. CDR3 length: 13 amino acids. CDR1 is LNHDA, CDR2 SQIVND, per germline (reference sequence).

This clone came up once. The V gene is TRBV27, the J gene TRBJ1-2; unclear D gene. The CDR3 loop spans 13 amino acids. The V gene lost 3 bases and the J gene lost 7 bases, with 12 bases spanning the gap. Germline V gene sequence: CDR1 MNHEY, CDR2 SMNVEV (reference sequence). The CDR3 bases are TGTGCCAGCAGTTTCGGAGGGCGCGGTGGCTACACCTTC. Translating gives CASSFGGRGGYTF.

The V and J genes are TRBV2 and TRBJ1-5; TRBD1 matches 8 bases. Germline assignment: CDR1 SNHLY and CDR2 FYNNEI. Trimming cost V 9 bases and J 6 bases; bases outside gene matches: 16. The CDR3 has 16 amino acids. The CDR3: CASGRGLRQGRQPQHF. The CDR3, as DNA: TGTGCCAGTGGAAGGGGCCTGAGACAGGGGCGTCAGCCCCAGCATTTT.

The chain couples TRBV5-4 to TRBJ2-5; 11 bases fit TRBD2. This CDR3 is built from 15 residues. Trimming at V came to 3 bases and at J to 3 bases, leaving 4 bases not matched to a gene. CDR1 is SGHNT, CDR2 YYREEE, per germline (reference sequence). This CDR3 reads CASSSGTSGKETQYF. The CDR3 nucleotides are TGTGCCAGCAGCTCCGGGACTAGCGGTAAAGAGACCCAGTACTTC.

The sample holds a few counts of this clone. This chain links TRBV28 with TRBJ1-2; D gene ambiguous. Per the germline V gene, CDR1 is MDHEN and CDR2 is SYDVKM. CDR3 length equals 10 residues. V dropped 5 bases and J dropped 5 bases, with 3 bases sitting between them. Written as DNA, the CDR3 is TGTGCCAGCAGTCGGTATGGCTACACCTTC. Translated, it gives CASSRYGYTF.

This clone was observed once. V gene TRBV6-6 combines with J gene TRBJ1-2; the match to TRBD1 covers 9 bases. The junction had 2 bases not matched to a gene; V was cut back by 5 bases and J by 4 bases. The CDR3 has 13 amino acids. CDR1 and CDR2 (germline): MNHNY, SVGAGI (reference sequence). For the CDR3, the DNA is TGTGCCAGCAGTCCGGACAGGGGCTATGGCTACACCTTC. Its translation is CASSPDRGYGYTF.

CDR3 nucleotides: TGTGCCAGCAGCGCGGACAAATACGAGCAGTACTTC. Translated, it gives CASSADKYEQYF. The chain is built from TRBV9 and TRBJ2-7; perhaps TRBD1 as D (5 bases). Trimming pared 3 bases from V and 4 bases from J, leaving 8 bases between. From germline, CDR1 is SGDLS and CDR2 YYNGEE. The CDR3 covers 12 residues.

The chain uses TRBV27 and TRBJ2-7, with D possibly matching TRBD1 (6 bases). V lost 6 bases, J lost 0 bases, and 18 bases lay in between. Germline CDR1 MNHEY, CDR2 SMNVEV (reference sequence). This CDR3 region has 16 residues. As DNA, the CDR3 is TGTGCCAGCAGCGCTCGGATCTCAGGGGCCTCCTACGAGCAGTACTTC. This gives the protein CASSARISGASYEQYF.

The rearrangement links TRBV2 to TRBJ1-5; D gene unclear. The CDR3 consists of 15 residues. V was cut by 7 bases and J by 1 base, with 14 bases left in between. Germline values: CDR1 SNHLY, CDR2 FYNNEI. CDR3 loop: CASNPDAGSNQPQHF. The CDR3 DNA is TGTGCCAGCAATCCGGACGCGGGCAGCAATCAGCCCCAGCATTTT.

The CDR3 loop reads CASSLGGPLHGNTIYF. CDR3 DNA: TGTGCCAGCAGCTTGGGCGGGCCCCTTCATGGAAACACCATATATTTT. The gene calls are TRBV5-8 and TRBJ1-3; D remains ambiguous. This CDR3 comprises 16 residues. Trimming removed 0 bases from V and 3 bases from J, with 13 bases in between. The germline V gene encodes CDR1 SGHTS and CDR2 YDEGEE. The whole variable domain, filled in from reference TRBV5-8 and TRBJ1-3, reads EAGVTQSPTHLIKTRGQQATLRCSPISGHTSVYWYQQALGLGLQFLLWYDEGEERNRGNFPPRFSGRQFPNYSSELNVNALELEDSALYLCASSLGGPLHGNTIYFGEGSWLTVV.

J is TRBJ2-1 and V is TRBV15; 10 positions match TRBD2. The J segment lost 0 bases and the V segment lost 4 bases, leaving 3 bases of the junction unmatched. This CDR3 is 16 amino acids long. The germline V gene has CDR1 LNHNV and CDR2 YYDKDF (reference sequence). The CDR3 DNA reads TGTGCCACCAGCACCAGGACTAGCGGCTCCTACAATGAGCAGTTCTTC. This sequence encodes CATSTRTSGSYNEQFF.

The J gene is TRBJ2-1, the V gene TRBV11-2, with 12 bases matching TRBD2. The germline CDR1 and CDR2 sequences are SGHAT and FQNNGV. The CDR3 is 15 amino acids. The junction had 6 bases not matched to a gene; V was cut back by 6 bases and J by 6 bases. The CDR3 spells CASSPETSGSNEQFF. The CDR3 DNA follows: TGTGCCAGCAGTCCTGAGACTAGCGGGAGCAATGAGCAGTTCTTC.

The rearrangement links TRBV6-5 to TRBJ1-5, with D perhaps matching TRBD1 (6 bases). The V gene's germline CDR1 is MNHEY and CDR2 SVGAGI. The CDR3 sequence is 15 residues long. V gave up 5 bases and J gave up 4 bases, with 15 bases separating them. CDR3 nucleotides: TGTGCCAGCAGTAGAAGACAGGACTTGAATCAGCCCCAGCATTTT. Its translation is CASSRRQDLNQPQHF.

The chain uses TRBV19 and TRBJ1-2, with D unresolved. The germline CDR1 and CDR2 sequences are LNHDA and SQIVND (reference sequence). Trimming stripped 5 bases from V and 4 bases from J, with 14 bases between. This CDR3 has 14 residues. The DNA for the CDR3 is TGTGCCAGTAGTTCCCAGACCCGCGGCTATGGCTACACCTTC. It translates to CASSSQTRGYGYTF.

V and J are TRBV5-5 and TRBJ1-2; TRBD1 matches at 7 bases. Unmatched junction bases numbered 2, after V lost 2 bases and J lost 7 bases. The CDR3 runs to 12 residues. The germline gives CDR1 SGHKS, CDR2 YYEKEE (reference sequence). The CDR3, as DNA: TGTGCCAGCAGCTTCCAGGGGGGTGGCTACACCTTC. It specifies CASSFQGGGYTF.

Here the CDR3 DNA reads TGTGCCATCAGTGGCGGGAGTGCGAACACCGGGGAGCTGTTTTTT. Translated, it gives CAISGGSANTGELFF. The rearrangement links TRBV10-3 to TRBJ2-2; TRBD2 aligns across 7 bases. Looked up from germline, CDR1 is ENHRY and CDR2 is SYGVKD. V shed 4 bases, J shed 0 bases, and the junction held 2 bases outside the gene matches. The CDR3 is 15 residues long.